These T cell receptor beta chains were read from a single sample in a study of T cells in Graves' hyperthyroidism and ophthalmopathy. TCRdb re-called the multiplex PCR reads through MiXCR, storing one row per CDR3 protein. The data hold some 510,000 distinct CDR3 sequences, with around 21% observed a single time. The source material was blood. The receptors were sampled from a young man with Graves' hyperthyroidism. Each CDR3 is given with its conserved first and last residue. The D gene is left open where the match is weak. Only part of the rows carry a size: once, few, many, or a class if the clone is expanded.

J gene,V gene,clone size,D gene,CDR3 protein,CDR3 DNA
TRBJ2-2,TRBV4-1,-,-,CASSQDGGPGELFF,TGCGCCAGCAGCCAAGACGGAGGGCCCGGGGAGCTGTTTTTT
TRBJ1-5,TRBV12-5,-,-,CSSGLGISNQPQHF,TGTTCTAGTGGTTTGGGAATTAGCAATCAGCCCCAGCATTTT
TRBJ1-5,TRBV6-1,many,-,CASSRVGVSNQPQHF,TGTGCCAGCAGTAGGGTAGGGGTTAGCAATCAGCCCCAGCATTTT
TRBJ2-7,TRBV11-2,many,-,CASSNWVGHHYEQYF,TGTGCCAGCAGCAACTGGGTGGGACACCACTACGAGCAGTACTTC
TRBJ1-1,TRBV13,few,TRBD1,CASSKRTGQGFHTEAFF,TGTGCCAGCAGCAAACGGACGGGACAGGGGTTTCACACTGAAGCTTTCTTT
TRBJ1-1,TRBV7-8,many,-,CASSPDSMNTEAFF,TGTGCCAGCAGCCCAGACAGCATGAACACTGAAGCTTTCTTT
TRBJ2-5,TRBV12-3/TRBV12-4,-,-,CASSGIWETQYF,TGTGCCAGCAGTGGGATTTGGGAGACCCAGTACTTC
TRBJ1-2,TRBV30,many,-,CAWSLGPLYGYTF,TGTGCCTGGAGTCTCGGTCCGCTCTATGGCTACACCTTC
TRBJ2-5,TRBV27,once,-,CASSLNGQETQYF,TGTGCCAGCAGTTTAAACGGCCAAGAGACCCAGTACTTC
TRBJ2-7,TRBV12-3/TRBV12-4,-,-,CASSLFPGALYEQYF,TGTGCCAGCAGTTTGTTTCCAGGGGCCCTCTACGAGCAGTACTTC
TRBJ2-2,TRBV9,many,TRBD2,CASSGLASTITGELFF,TGTGCCAGCAGTGGACTAGCGAGCACCATCACCGGGGAGCTGTTTTTT
TRBJ1-2,TRBV6-1,-,-,CASSPTKTLGGYTF,TGTGCCAGCAGCCCAACGAAGACTTTGGGGGGCTACACCTTC
TRBJ2-7,TRBV25-1,-,-,CATSRLREGVHEQYF,TGTGCCACCAGTAGGCTCAGGGAAGGGGTCCACGAGCAGTACTTC
TRBJ1-1,TRBV15,few,-,CATVQDLLNTEAFF,TGTGCCACCGTACAGGACTTATTAAACACTGAAGCTTTCTTT
TRBJ2-7,TRBV30,many,-,CAWSGHSYEQYF,TGTGCCTGGAGTGGGCACTCCTACGAGCAGTACTTC
TRBJ2-7,TRBV11-2,many,-,CASSQGGDSSYEQYF,TGTGCCAGCAGTCAGGGGGGAGATAGCTCCTACGAGCAGTACTTC
TRBJ2-2,TRBV20-1,many,-,CSAQLLGGRNTGELFF,TGCAGTGCTCAATTGCTTGGGGGCCGGAACACCGGGGAGCTGTTTTTT
TRBJ2-5,TRBV14,many,-,CASSQKWVSVETQYF,TGTGCCAGCAGCCAAAAATGGGTTAGCGTGGAGACCCAGTACTTC
TRBJ2-7,TRBV6-1,many,-,CASSANYEQYF,TGTGCCAGCAGTGCCAACTACGAGCAGTACTTC
TRBJ1-5,TRBV28,many,-,CASSSTLGPQHF,TGTGCCAGCAGTTCCACCTTGGGGCCCCAGCATTTT
TRBJ1-5,TRBV6-1,-,-,CASRPGHLENQPQHF,TGTGCCAGCAGACCGGGACACCTTGAAAATCAGCCCCAGCATTTT
TRBJ2-5,TRBV2,many,-,CASSGVSNQETQYF,TGTGCCAGCAGTGGGGTTTCAAACCAAGAGACCCAGTACTTC
TRBJ1-1,TRBV20-1,many,-,CSARPGDDTEAFF,TGCAGTGCTAGACCAGGGGACGACACTGAAGCTTTCTTT
TRBJ1-1,TRBV27,-,-,CASSFGHVAFF,TGTGCCAGCAGTTTCGGGCATGTAGCTTTCTTT
TRBJ1-1,TRBV5-1,few,-,CASRTGSGNTEAFF,TGCGCCAGCAGGACCGGGAGTGGAAACACTGAAGCTTTCTTT
TRBJ1-5,TRBV6-1,many,TRBD1,CASSGGQGAAQPQHF,TGTGCCAGCAGTGGGGGACAGGGGGCGGCTCAGCCCCAGCATTTT
TRBJ1-3,TRBV18,many,-,CASSHEDGNTIYF,TGTGCCAGCTCACATGAAGACGGAAACACCATATATTTT
TRBJ2-7,TRBV5-4,-,TRBD1,CASSSPDRGSEQYF,TGTGCCAGCAGCTCCCCGGACAGGGGGAGCGAGCAGTACTTC
TRBJ1-1,TRBV19,many,-,CASSPFGLNTEAFF,TGTGCCAGTAGTCCCTTTGGTCTGAACACTGAAGCTTTCTTT
TRBJ2-7,TRBV6-1,many,-,CASSGGLTYEQYF,TGTGCCAGCAGTGGAGGGCTGACCTACGAGCAGTACTTC
TRBJ2-7,TRBV29-1,many,-,CSVLPLGMYEQYF,TGCAGCGTCCTCCCCTTGGGTATGTACGAGCAGTACTTC
TRBJ2-7,TRBV29-1,-,-,CSVASRGRTYEQYF,TGCAGCGTTGCTTCCAGGGGAAGAACCTACGAGCAGTACTTC
TRBJ2-2,TRBV28,many,-,CASWGQGNTGELFF,TGTGCCAGCTGGGGCCAGGGTAACACCGGGGAGCTGTTTTTT
TRBJ1-1,TRBV12-3/TRBV12-4,many,-,CASSDAGLGTEAFF,TGTGCCAGCAGTGACGCAGGGTTGGGCACTGAAGCTTTCTTT
TRBJ2-2,TRBV13,-,-,CASSLGHYTGELFF,TGTGCCAGCAGCTTAGGCCATTACACCGGGGAGCTGTTTTTT
TRBJ1-2,TRBV24-1,many,-,CATSDGLGSGYTF,TGTGCCACCAGTGACGGTCTGGGTTCGGGCTACACCTTC
TRBJ1-2,TRBV6-2/TRBV6-3,-,TRBD1,CASSEGTAFYGYTF,TGTGCCAGCAGTGAGGGGACAGCTTTCTATGGCTACACCTTC
TRBJ1-2,TRBV6-1,many,-,CASHITWGETRLGYTF,TGTGCCAGCCATATTACCTGGGGGGAGACAAGACTTGGCTACACCTTC
TRBJ1-1,TRBV3-1,-,-,CASSQALRTTDAFF,TGTGCCAGCAGCCAAGCGCTAAGGACCACTGATGCTTTCTTT
TRBJ1-2,TRBV30,many,TRBD1,CAWSVGGGGYTF,TGTGCCTGGAGTGTAGGGGGCGGTGGCTACACCTTC
TRBJ1-3,TRBV20-1,few,-,CSARDRISGNTIYF,TGCAGTGCTAGAGATCGCATCTCTGGAAACACCATATATTTT
TRBJ2-7,TRBV28,many,-,CASSSLEASSSYEQYF,TGTGCCAGCAGTTCCCTTGAGGCGTCGAGCTCCTACGAGCAGTACTTC
TRBJ1-2,TRBV27,many,TRBD1,CASSSDREGYGYTF,TGTGCCAGCAGTTCCGACAGGGAAGGCTATGGCTACACCTTC
TRBJ1-1,TRBV19,many,-,CASRPSLMNTEAFF,TGTGCCAGTAGACCGAGCCTAATGAACACTGAAGCTTTCTTT
TRBJ1-3,TRBV20-1,many,TRBD1,CSARGGQGAEYF,TGCAGTGCTAGAGGGGGACAGGGGGCAGAATATTTT
TRBJ1-3,TRBV24-1,-,-,CATSSDLNLGISGNTIYF,TGTGCCACCAGCAGTGATTTAAATCTGGGTATCTCTGGAAACACCATATATTTT
TRBJ1-2,TRBV10-3,many,TRBD1,CAISSGTAYGYTF,TGTGCCATCAGTTCCGGGACAGCATATGGCTACACCTTC
TRBJ1-5,TRBV4-2,many,-,CASSQDGRSNQPQHF,TGTGCCAGCAGCCAAGACGGTAGAAGTAATCAGCCCCAGCATTTT
TRBJ2-2,TRBV29-1,many,-,CSVEEGRGLNTGELFF,TGCAGCGTTGAAGAGGGAAGGGGCTTGAACACCGGGGAGCTGTTTTTT
TRBJ2-5,TRBV28,many,TRBD2,CASTLSGGSGETQYF,TGTGCCAGCACCCTTAGCGGGGGGTCTGGAGAGACCCAGTACTTC
TRBJ2-7,TRBV2,many,-,CASVAAYEQYF,TGTGCCAGCGTCGCGGCCTACGAGCAGTACTTC
TRBJ1-6,TRBV6-1,many,-,CATRQVTYNSPLHF,TGTGCCACCCGGCAAGTGACCTATAATTCACCCCTCCACTTT
TRBJ1-1,TRBV14,-,-,CASSRWVGQTNTEAFF,TGTGCCAGCAGCCGATGGGTCGGACAGACCAACACTGAAGCTTTCTTT